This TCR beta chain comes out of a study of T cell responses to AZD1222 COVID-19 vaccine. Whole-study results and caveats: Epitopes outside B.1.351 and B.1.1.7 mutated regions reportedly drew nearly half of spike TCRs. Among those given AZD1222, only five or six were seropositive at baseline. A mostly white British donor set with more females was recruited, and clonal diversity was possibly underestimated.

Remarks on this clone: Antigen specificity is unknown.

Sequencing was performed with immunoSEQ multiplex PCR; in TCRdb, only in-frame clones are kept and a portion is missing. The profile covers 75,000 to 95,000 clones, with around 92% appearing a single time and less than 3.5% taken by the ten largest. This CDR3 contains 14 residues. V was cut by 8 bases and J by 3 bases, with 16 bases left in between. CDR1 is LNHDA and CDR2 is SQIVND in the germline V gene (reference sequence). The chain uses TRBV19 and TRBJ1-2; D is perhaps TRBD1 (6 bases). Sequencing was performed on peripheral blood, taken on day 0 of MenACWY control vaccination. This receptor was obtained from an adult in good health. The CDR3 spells CASLSWGADYGYTF. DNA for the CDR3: TGTGCCAGTCTTAGTTGGGGGGCCGACTATGGCTACACCTTC.